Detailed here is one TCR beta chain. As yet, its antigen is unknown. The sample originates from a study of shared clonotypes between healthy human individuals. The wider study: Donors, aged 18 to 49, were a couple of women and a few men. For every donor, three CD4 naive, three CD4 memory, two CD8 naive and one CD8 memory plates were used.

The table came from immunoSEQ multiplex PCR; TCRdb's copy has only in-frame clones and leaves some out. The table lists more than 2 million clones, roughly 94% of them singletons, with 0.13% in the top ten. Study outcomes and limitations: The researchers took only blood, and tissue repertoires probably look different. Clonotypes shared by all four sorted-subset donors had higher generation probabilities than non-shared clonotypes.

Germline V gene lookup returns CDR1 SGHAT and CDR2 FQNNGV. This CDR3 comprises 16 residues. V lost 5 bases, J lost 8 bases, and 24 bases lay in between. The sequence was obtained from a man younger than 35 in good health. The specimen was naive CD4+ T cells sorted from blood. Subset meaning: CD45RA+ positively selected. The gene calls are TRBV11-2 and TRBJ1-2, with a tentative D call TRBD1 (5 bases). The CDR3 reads CASSRQSATQEGGYTF. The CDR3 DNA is TGTGCCAGCAGCCGACAGTCGGCAACCCAGGAAGGAGGCTACACCTTC.